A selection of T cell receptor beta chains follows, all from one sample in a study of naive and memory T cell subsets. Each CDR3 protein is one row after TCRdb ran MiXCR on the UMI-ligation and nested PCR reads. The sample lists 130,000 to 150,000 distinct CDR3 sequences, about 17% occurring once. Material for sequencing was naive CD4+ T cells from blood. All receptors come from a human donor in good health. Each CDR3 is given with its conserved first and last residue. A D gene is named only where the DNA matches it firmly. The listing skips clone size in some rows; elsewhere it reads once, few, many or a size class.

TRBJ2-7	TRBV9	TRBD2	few	TGTGCCAGCAGCGTAGGGGGGACTAGCGGCTACGAGCAGTACTTC	CASSVGGTSGYEQYF
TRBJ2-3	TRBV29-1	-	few	TGCAGCGTTATCGGGTACACAGATACGCAGTATTTT	CSVIGYTDTQYF
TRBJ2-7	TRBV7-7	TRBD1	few	TGTGCCAGCAGCCGTGACAGGGGAGACGAGCAGTACTTC	CASSRDRGDEQYF
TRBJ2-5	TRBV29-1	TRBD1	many	TGCAGCGTTTATACGACAGGGGCGGGGGAGACCCAGTACTTC	CSVYTTGAGETQYF
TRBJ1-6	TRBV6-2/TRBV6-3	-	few	TGTGCCAGCAGACCGCCACAGGGTGTTAATAATTCACCCCTCCACTTT	CASRPPQGVNNSPLHF
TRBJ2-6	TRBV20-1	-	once	TGCAGTGCTAGAGATCTAAGGACAACGCATTGGGGGGCCAACGTCCTGACTTTC	CSARDLRTTHWGANVLTF
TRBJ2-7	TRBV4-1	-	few	TGCGCCAGCAGCCAAGGGGAGGCCAGGATACCTTCCTACGAGCAGTACTTC	CASSQGEARIPSYEQYF
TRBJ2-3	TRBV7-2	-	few	TGTGCCAGCAGCTTAGGGGTCGGGACACATCTCATTTTT	CASSLGVGTHLIF
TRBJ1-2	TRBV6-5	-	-	TGTGCCAGCAGTTACTCGATGGGATATGGCTACACCTTC	CASSYSMGYGYTF
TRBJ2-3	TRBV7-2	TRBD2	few	TGTGCCAGCAGCTCTAGCGGGAGTTTAGTAGATACGCAGTATTTT	CASSSSGSLVDTQYF
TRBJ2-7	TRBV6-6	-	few	TGTGCCAGCAGTCCCGATGGGGGCGGCTACGAGCAGTACTTC	CASSPDGGGYEQYF
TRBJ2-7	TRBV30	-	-	TGTGCCTGGAGTGAAGGCGGACCCTACGAGCAGTACTTC	CAWSEGGPYEQYF
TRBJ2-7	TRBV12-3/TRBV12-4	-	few	TGTGCCAGCAATGGAGGAATCGATTACGAGCAGTACTTC	CASNGGIDYEQYF
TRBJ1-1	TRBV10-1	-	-	TGCGCCAGCAGTGAGTCTACAGGGCGCCGAGAAGCTTTCTTT	CASSESTGRREAFF
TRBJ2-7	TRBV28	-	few	TGTGCCAGCATTTCGGGCCTTCTCGAGCAGTACTTC	CASISGLLEQYF
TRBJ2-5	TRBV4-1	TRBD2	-	TGCGCCAGCAGCCACCCAATAGCGGGAGTGAGAGAGGGCCAAGAGACCCAGTACTTC	CASSHPIAGVREGQETQYF
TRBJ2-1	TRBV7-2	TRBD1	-	TGTGCCAGCAGCTCGGACAGGGGTTTTGAGCAGTTCTTC	CASSSDRGFEQFF
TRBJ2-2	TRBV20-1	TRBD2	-	TGCAGTGCTCTTAGCGGGAGTCGTGGGGCCGGGGAGCTGTTTTTT	CSALSGSRGAGELFF
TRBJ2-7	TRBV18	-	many	TGTGCCAGCTCACCACCCGGACAAGCCTCCTACGAGCAGTACTTC	CASSPPGQASYEQYF
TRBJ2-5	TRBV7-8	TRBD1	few	TGTGCCAGCAGCCCTACGACAGGGTTAGGTGAGACCCAGTACTTC	CASSPTTGLGETQYF
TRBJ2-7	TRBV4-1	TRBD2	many	TGCGCCAGCAGCCAAGCTTCCTTCGGACTAGCGGGAGGCTACGAGCAGTACTTC	CASSQASFGLAGGYEQYF
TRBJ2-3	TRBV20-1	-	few	TGCAGTGCCAGGCGGGGTGGGGGAGATACGCAGTATTTT	CSARRGGGDTQYF
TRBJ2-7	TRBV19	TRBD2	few	TGTGCCAGTAACGAAGCGGGAGGGCCTGGGAACGAGCAGTACTTC	CASNEAGGPGNEQYF
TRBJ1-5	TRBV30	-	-	TGTGCCTGGAGTGGGGGGGTACGGAATCAGCCCCAGCATTTT	CAWSGGVRNQPQHF
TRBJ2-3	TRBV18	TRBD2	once	TGTGCCAGCTCAAGGGAGCGGGAGGCAGATACGCAGTATTTT	CASSREREADTQYF
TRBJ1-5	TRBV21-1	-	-	TGTGCCAGCAGCTCAAATCTTACCAGATGCAATCAGCCCCAGCATTTT	CASSSNLTRCNQPQHF
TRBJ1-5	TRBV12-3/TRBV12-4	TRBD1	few	TGTGCCAGCAGCCATGGACAGGGACGTCAGCCCCAGCATTTT	CASSHGQGRQPQHF
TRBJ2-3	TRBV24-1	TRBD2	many	TGTGCCACCAGTGATTCGGGAGGGGCAGATACGCAGTATTTT	CATSDSGGADTQYF
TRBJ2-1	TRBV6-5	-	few	TGTGCCAGCAGTTACTCGGGCGGGGCGAGCTCCTACAATGAGCAGTTCTTC	CASSYSGGASSYNEQFF
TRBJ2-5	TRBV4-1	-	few	TGCGCCAGCAGCGGGCAGGGGGGCATAGGAGAGACCCAGTACTTC	CASSGQGGIGETQYF
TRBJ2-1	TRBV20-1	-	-	TGCAGTCAGCGGAGCTCCTACAATGAGCAGTTCTTC	CSQRSSYNEQFF
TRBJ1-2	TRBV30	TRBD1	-	TGTGCCTGGAGTGTCACGACAGGGGGCGAGTCCGGCTACACCTTC	CAWSVTTGGESGYTF
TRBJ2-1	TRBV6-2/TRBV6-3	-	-	TGTGCCAGCAGTAGCTTGACTAGTACGTATGAGCAGTTCTTC	CASSSLTSTYEQFF
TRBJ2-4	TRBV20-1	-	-	TGCAGTGCTAGAGATGCCCTAGCTATGATTCAGTACTTC	CSARDALAMIQYF
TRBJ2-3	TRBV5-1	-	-	TGCGCCAGCAGCTTGGACCCGTACGGCACAGATACGCAGTATTTT	CASSLDPYGTDTQYF
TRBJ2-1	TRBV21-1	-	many	TGTGCCAGCAGCAGTCGGGACAATGAGCAGTTCTTC	CASSSRDNEQFF
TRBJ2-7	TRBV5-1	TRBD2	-	TGCGCCAGCAGCTTCAGACTAGCGCGAGAGGACGAGCAGTACTTC	CASSFRLAREDEQYF
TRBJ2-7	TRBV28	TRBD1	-	TGTGCCAGCAGTTTGGGACAGGGTAGGACCTACGAGCAGTACTTC	CASSLGQGRTYEQYF
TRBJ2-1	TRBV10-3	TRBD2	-	TGTGCCATCAGTGGGAGGGGGACTAGCGGGAGCAATGAGCAGTTCTTC	CAISGRGTSGSNEQFF
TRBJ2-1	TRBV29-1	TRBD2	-	TGCAGCGTCCAGCGGGGGACGTCCTACAATGAGCAGTTCTTC	CSVQRGTSYNEQFF
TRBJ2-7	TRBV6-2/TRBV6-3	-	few	TGTGCCAGCAGTTACTCGGACCCCTACGAGCAGTACTTC	CASSYSDPYEQYF
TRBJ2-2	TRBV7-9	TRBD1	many	TGTGCCAGCCGTCGACAGGGTCGGAAAATGAACACCGGGGAGCTGTTTTTT	CASRRQGRKMNTGELFF
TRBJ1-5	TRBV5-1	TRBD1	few	TGCGCCAGCAGCCTACAGGGGGCTTCTTATCAGCCCCAGCATTTT	CASSLQGASYQPQHF